Following are 25 T cell receptor beta chains from one sample sequenced in a study of control samples from healthy donors and cancer patients (TCRdb year 2020). Libraries were prepared through the immunoSEQ multiplex PCR assay. The table comes from immuneACCESS by way of TCRdb, which keeps in-frame sequences with V and J called. Part of the clones is missing from these tables; in studies checked, under half for an unresolved V gene and the rest for unknown reasons. The sample records about 160,000 clones, approximately 94% of which are singletons. The ten largest clonotypes hold about 9.3% of the sample. The sequencing input was blood. Every receptor here comes from a woman aged 40 to 50 in good health.

The CDR3 spells CASSLASTYTDTQYF. The CDR3 bases are TGCGCCAGCAGCTTGGCAAGTACCTACACAGATACGCAGTATTTT. V and J are TRBV5-1 and TRBJ2-3; D is unresolved. The germline V and J ends were trimmed by 0 bases and 2 bases, with 10 bases remaining between them. This CDR3 has 15 residues. The germline gives CDR1 SGHRS, CDR2 YFSETQ.

This chain connects TRBV7-6 to TRBJ1-1; 8 nucleotides line up with TRBD1. Germline CDR1 and CDR2: SGHVS and FNYEAQ. The trim removed 4 bases at V and 5 bases at J, leaving 9 bases unmatched. The CDR3 length is 15 residues. The chain's CDR3 is CASSSTGGRFTEAFF. The CDR3 DNA is TGTGCCAGCAGCTCCACAGGGGGAAGGTTTACTGAAGCTTTCTTT.

The rearrangement uses TRBV6-6 and TRBJ2-7; D is uncertain. V lost 4 bases to trimming and J lost 3 bases, with 10 bases between them. Germline CDR1 reads MNHNY; CDR2 reads SVGAGI (reference sequence). There are 13 residues in the CDR3. DNA of the CDR3: TGTGCCAGCAGTTGGTCACGGAACTACGAGCAGTACTTC. This translates into CASSWSRNYEQYF.

The V call is TRBV4-3, the J call TRBJ2-1, with D uncertain. The CDR3 has 12 amino acids. Germline V gives CDR1 LGHNA, CDR2 YSLEER. Trimming stripped 1 base from V and 9 bases from J, with 7 bases between. The DNA of the CDR3 is TGCGCCAGCAGCCAAGGTGGCGGTGAGCAGTTCTTC. Translating gives CASSQGGGEQFF.

V is TRBV7-9 and J is TRBJ1-3; D unclear. From germline, CDR1 is SEHNR and CDR2 FQNEAQ (reference sequence). With 7 bases removed from V and 0 bases from J, the gap between germline ends came to 19 bases. CDR3 size: 17 residues. CDR3 sequence: CASNSRGRPSSGNTIYF. The CDR3 region has the DNA TGTGCCAGCAACTCTCGAGGACGGCCTAGCTCTGGAAACACCATATATTTT.

The V call is TRBV6-5, the J call TRBJ1-1; the D is unclear. Germline values: CDR1 MNHEY, CDR2 SVGAGI. This CDR3 is 14 amino acids long. Trimming removed 6 bases from V and 2 bases from J, with 13 bases in between. The CDR3 protein is CASRPRTGNTEAFF. CDR3 in DNA: TGTGCCAGCAGACCAAGAACGGGAAACACTGAAGCTTTCTTT.

This rearrangement joins TRBV5-4 to TRBJ1-1; TRBD1 agrees at 7 bases. The CDR3 spans 17 residues. CDR1 SGHNT and CDR2 YYREEE come from the germline V gene (reference sequence). V lost 4 bases to trimming and J lost 1 base; unmatched junction nucleotides: 13. CDR3 bases: TGTGCCAGCAGCCCCCGACAGGGCTCTGCGGCGAACACTGAAGCTTTCTTT. This encodes CASSPRQGSAANTEAFF.

V gene TRBV5-1 combines with J gene TRBJ2-7; TRBD1 might be the D (6 bases). The CDR3 covers 13 residues. Germline values: CDR1 SGHRS, CDR2 YFSETQ. V lost 2 bases to trimming and J lost 4 bases, with 10 bases between them. The CDR3 DNA reads TGCGCCAGCAGCTTCAGGGGCTCATACGAGCAGTACTTC. Its translation: CASSFRGSYEQYF.

This chain joins TRBV27 and TRBJ1-2; D possibly corresponds to TRBD1 (6 bases). Germline lookup yields CDR1 MNHEY and CDR2 SMNVEV (reference sequence). The CDR3 contains 16 residues. The V end was cut by 1 base, the J end by 4 bases, with 16 bases between. In DNA, the CDR3 is TGTGCCAGCAGTTTATACCCGCGACAGGCGGGCTATGGCTACACCTTC. Amino acid sequence: CASSLYPRQAGYGYTF.

This clone was observed a single time. The rearrangement joins TRBV3-1 (or the pseudogene TRBV3-2) to TRBJ2-7; D is unresolved. The length of the CDR3 is 11 residues. Germline CDR1 LGHDT, CDR2 YNNKEL (reference sequence). Trimming took off 0 bases at V and 7 bases at J, with 4 bases between the two ends. The CDR3 sequence: CASSQDVEQYF. The CDR3 nucleotides read TGTGCCAGCAGCCAAGACGTGGAGCAGTACTTC.

The V call is TRBV5-5, the J call TRBJ2-1; no firm D call. The CDR3 sequence is 14 residues long. The germline V gene has CDR1 SGHKS and CDR2 YYEKEE (reference sequence). V was shortened by 1 base and J by 5 bases, with 10 bases between the two germline ends. The CDR3 reads CASSLSVFNNEQFF. In DNA form, the CDR3 reads TGTGCCAGCAGCTTGTCGGTCTTTAACAATGAGCAGTTCTTC.

This clone was found once. This chain joins TRBV13 and TRBJ1-2, with D unresolved. V was shortened by 5 bases and J by 8 bases, with 12 bases between the two germline ends. The germline V gene has CDR1 PRHDT and CDR2 FYEKMQ (reference sequence). The CDR3 is made up of 12 amino acids. The CDR3 bases are TGTGCCAGCAGCCTATATTCAGAGGGCTACACCTTC. It encodes CASSLYSEGYTF.

V and J are TRBV5-4 and TRBJ2-5; 7 nucleotides match TRBD2. The CDR3 runs to 13 residues. CDR1 SGHNT and CDR2 YYREEE come from the germline V gene (reference sequence). V was clipped by 4 bases and J by 5 bases; unmatched bases: 5. The DNA for the CDR3 is TGTGCCAGCAGCCCCGGGGGAGGGGAGACCCAGTACTTC. Translating gives CASSPGGGETQYF.

The chain has TRBV25-1 and TRBJ2-2; D unresolved. Germline V lookup: CDR1 MGHDK, CDR2 SYGVNS. The V gene lost 1 base and the J gene lost 6 bases, with 12 bases spanning the gap. The CDR3 spans 15 residues. Here the CDR3 DNA reads TGTGCCAGCAGTGAATTTAGGCCTGGCGCCGGGGAGCTGTTTTTT. It is translated as CASSEFRPGAGELFF.

This clone has just a few counts. The sample contains more than one DNA sequence encoding this CDR3. The rearrangement joins TRBV7-2 to TRBJ1-3; D unresolved. Germline V gene lookup returns CDR1 SGHTA and CDR2 FQGNSA. Trimming took off 3 bases at V and 0 bases at J, with 9 bases between the two ends. CDR3 length equals 15 residues. The CDR3 reads CASSLGSISGNTIYF. The CDR3 coding sequence is TGTGCCAGCAGCTTGGGCAGCATCTCTGGAAACACCATATATTTT.

The chain has TRBV28 and TRBJ1-1, with 8 positions matching TRBD1. The CDR3 is made up of 15 amino acids. Trimming at V came to 5 bases and at J to 6 bases, leaving 11 bases not matched to a gene. Germline CDR1 MDHEN, CDR2 SYDVKM. This CDR3 reads CASSTQQGDGAEAFF. In DNA, the CDR3 is TGTGCCAGCAGTACACAACAGGGGGATGGCGCTGAAGCTTTCTTT.

In its sample, this clone was seen once. The chain joins TRBV7-8 to TRBJ1-5; a possible D gene is TRBD1 (5 bases). Germline V lookup: CDR1 SGHVS, CDR2 FQNEAQ. V dropped 1 base and J dropped 4 bases, with 11 bases sitting between them. The CDR3 extends over 15 amino acids. The CDR3 here is CASSLGARDNQPQHF. CDR3 DNA: TGTGCCAGCAGCTTAGGAGCCAGGGATAATCAGCCCCAGCATTTT.

The chain employs TRBV4-1 and TRBJ2-5, with TRBD2 as a possible D gene (5 bases). The CDR3 length is 13 residues. Germline-derived CDR1 and CDR2 are MGHRA and YSYEKL. Between the trimmed V and J ends, which lost 8 bases and 2 bases, there was a span of 12 bases. The chain's CDR3 is CASGLGFQETQYF. The CDR3 DNA follows: TGCGCCAGCGGACTCGGGTTTCAAGAGACCCAGTACTTC.

V and J are TRBV6-5 and TRBJ2-7; possibly TRBD1 or TRBD2 for D (7 bases each). Germline V gene lookup returns CDR1 MNHEY and CDR2 SVGAGI. Trimming left V 8 bases short and J 4 bases short, with 15 bases between. The CDR3 extends over 13 amino acids. CDR3: CASQGGGTYEQYF. Written as DNA, the CDR3 is TGTGCCAGCCAGGGGGGAGGGACGTACGAGCAGTACTTC.

This chain connects TRBV10-3 to TRBJ1-2; 8 bases line up with TRBD1. V trimming: 7 bases; J trimming: 6 bases; junction bases outside the gene matches: 10. Germline V gene data show CDR1 as ENHRY and CDR2 as SYGVKD. CDR3 length: 14 residues. CDR3 nucleotides: TGTGCCATCAACCCCCAGACAGGGGACCATGGCTACACCTTC. This encodes CAINPQTGDHGYTF.

CDR3 sequence (DNA): TGTGCCAGCAGTCTTAAGGGGGGTACTGGCACTGAAGCTTTCTTT. As protein: CASSLKGGTGTEAFF. The chain combines TRBV5-4 with TRBJ1-1; possible D gene TRBD1, 6 bases. CDR1 and CDR2 from the germline V gene are SGHNT and YYREEE (reference sequence). V lost 5 bases, J lost 4 bases, and 18 bases lay in between. The CDR3 covers 15 residues.

The chain joins TRBV27 to TRBJ2-7; 8 bases line up with TRBD1. CDR1 is MNHEY and CDR2 is SMNVEV in the germline V gene (reference sequence). V shed 8 bases and J 9 bases; nucleotides not matched to a gene: 15. The length of the CDR3 is 14 residues. CDR3 sequence reads: CASRKGQADSGQYF. CDR3 coding DNA: TGTGCCAGCCGAAAGGGACAGGCGGATTCAGGGCAGTACTTC.

The chain combines TRBV7-9 with TRBJ1-4; 12 nucleotides line up with TRBD1. This CDR3 contains 14 residues. Losses at the gene ends were 6 bases for V and 8 bases for J; bases not matched to a gene: 4. Germline V CDR1 and CDR2: SEHNR, FQNEAQ (reference sequence). Written as DNA, the CDR3 is TGTGCCAGCAGTCCCGGGACAGGGGGCGAAAAACTGTTTTTT. Translating it yields CASSPGTGGEKLFF.

The chain has TRBV27 and TRBJ1-1; TRBD1 matches at 9 bases. This CDR3 is built from 14 residues. After removal of 5 bases from V and 2 bases from J, the junction contained 3 bases not matched to a gene. The germline gives CDR1 MNHEY, CDR2 SMNVEV (reference sequence). This CDR3 reads CASSKDRGNTEAFF. In DNA form, the CDR3 reads TGTGCCAGCAGTAAGGACAGGGGCAACACTGAAGCTTTCTTT.

The chain has TRBV29-1 and TRBJ2-7; a possible D gene is TRBD2 (6 bases). The CDR3 runs 12 residues. Trimming removed 4 bases at V and 4 bases at J, with 11 bases between. Per the germline V gene, CDR1 is SQVTM and CDR2 is ANQGSEA. CDR3 amino acids: CSVGLAPYEQYF. The CDR3 DNA is TGCAGCGTTGGCCTAGCGCCGTACGAGCAGTACTTC.